The rows below give T cell receptor beta chains drawn from one sample of a study of blood T cell repertoires in COVID-19. This table comes from immunoSEQ multiplex PCR, and its TCRdb copy is limited to in-frame clones, with some not included. The sample lists 190,000 or so clones; approximately 86% were seen once. The sequencing sample was made of peripheral blood. The receptors here all came from a middle-aged man with active or convalescent COVID-19. CDR3s include the opening cysteine and the closing phenylalanine or tryptophan. D genes are given only for firm matches. Clone size is not always given. Where it is, it says once, few, many or a class for expanded clones.

>TRBJ2-7|13|-|TRBV11-3|-
CASSLQNSYEQYF
TGTGCCAGCAGCTTACAGAACTCCTACGAGCAGTACTTC
>TRBJ1-5|15|-|TRBV28|TRBD1
CASRQADRKNQPQHF
TGTGCCAGCAGACAAGCGGACAGGAAGAATCAGCCCCAGCATTTT
>TRBJ2-2|14|-|TRBV15|-
CATSIARNTGELFF
TGTGCCACCAGCATAGCAAGGAACACCGGGGAGCTGTTTTTT
>TRBJ2-5|14|-|TRBV7-9|-
CASSLPTPQETQYF
TGTGCCAGCAGCTTACCGACACCGCAAGAGACCCAGTACTTC
>TRBJ1-1|15|-|TRBV28|TRBD1
CASSLGTGVHTEAFF
TGTGCCAGCAGTTTAGGGACAGGGGTACACACTGAAGCTTTCTTT
>TRBJ1-6|13|once|TRBV7-9|-
CASSLAADSPLHF
TGTGCCAGCAGCTTAGCCGCGGATTCACCCCTCCACTTT
>TRBJ1-2|12|-|TRBV24-1|-
CATSSGRLGYTF
TGTGCCACCAGTTCAGGGCGTTTGGGCTACACCTTC
>TRBJ2-7|12|-|TRBV30|TRBD1
CAWSQGAGEQYF
TGTGCCTGGAGCCAGGGGGCAGGCGAGCAGTACTTC
>TRBJ2-7|15|-|TRBV5-4|TRBD2
CASSLGTAGGDEQYF
TGTGCCAGCAGCCTGGGCACGGCGGGGGGAGATGAGCAGTACTTC
>TRBJ2-7|14|-|TRBV25-1|-
CASSPRDGTYEQYF
TGTGCCAGCAGTCCCCGCGACGGGACCTACGAGCAGTACTTC